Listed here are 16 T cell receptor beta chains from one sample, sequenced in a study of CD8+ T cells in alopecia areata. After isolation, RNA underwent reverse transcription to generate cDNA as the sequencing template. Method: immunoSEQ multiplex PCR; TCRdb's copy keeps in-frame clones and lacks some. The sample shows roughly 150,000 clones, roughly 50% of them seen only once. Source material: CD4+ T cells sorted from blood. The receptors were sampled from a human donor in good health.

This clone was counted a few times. DNA of the CDR3: TGTGCCAGCAGTTACGAGTCTCGGGGTTCCTACGAGCAGTACTTC. As protein: CASSYESRGSYEQYF. This rearrangement joins TRBV6-5 to TRBJ2-7; D is perhaps TRBD2 (5 bases). V was trimmed by 2 bases and J by 1 base, leaving 12 bases between them. This CDR3 spans 15 amino acids. Germline CDR1 MNHEY, CDR2 SVGAGI.

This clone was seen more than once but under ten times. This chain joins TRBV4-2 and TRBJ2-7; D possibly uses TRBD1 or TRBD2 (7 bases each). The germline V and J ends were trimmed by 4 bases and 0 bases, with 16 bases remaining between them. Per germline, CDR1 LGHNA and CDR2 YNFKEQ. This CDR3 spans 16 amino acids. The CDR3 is CASSREGTVSSYEQYF. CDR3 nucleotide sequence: TGTGCCAGCAGCCGGGAGGGGACAGTGAGCTCCTACGAGCAGTACTTC.

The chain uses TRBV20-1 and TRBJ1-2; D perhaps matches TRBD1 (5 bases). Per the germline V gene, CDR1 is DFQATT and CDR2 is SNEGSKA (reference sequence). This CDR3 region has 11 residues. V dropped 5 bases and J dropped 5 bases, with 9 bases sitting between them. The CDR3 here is CSAARGYGYTF. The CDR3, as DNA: TGCAGTGCTGCTAGGGGTTATGGCTACACCTTC.

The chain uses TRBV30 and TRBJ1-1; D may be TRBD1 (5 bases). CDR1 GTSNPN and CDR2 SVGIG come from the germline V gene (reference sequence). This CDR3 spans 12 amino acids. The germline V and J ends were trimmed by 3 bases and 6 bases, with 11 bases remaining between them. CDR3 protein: CAWSPGIPEAFF. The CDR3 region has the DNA TGTGCCTGGAGCCCAGGGATTCCTGAAGCTTTCTTT.

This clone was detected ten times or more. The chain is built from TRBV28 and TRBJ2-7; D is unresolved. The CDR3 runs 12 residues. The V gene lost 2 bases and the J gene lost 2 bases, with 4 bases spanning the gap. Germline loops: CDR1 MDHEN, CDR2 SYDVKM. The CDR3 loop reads CASSLQTYEQYF. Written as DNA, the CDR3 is TGTGCCAGCAGTTTACAGACCTACGAGCAGTACTTC.

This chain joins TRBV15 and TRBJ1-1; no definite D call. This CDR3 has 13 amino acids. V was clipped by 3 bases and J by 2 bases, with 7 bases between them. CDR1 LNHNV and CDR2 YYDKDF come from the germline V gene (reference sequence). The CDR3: CATSRDLNTEAFF. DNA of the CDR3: TGTGCCACCAGCAGGGACCTAAACACTGAAGCTTTCTTT.

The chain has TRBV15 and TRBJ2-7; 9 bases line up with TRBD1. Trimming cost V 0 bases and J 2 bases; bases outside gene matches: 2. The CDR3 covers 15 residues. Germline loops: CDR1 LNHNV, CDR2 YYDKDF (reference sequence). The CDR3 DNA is TGTGCCACCAGCAGAGAGGGACAGGGCACCTACGAGCAGTACTTC. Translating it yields CATSREGQGTYEQYF.

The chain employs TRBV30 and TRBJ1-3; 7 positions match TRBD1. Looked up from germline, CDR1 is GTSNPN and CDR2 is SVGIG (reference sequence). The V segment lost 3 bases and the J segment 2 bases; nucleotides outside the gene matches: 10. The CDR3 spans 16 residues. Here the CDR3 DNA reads TGTGCCTGGAGGAACCCGACAGGGCCCACTGGAAACACCATATATTTT. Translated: CAWRNPTGPTGNTIYF.

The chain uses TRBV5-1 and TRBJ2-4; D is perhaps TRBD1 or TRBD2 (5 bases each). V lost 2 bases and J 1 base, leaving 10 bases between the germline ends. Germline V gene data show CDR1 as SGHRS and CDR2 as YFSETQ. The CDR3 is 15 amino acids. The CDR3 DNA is TGCGCCAGCAGCTTTGAGGGGACGGCCAAAAACATTCAGTACTTC. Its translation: CASSFEGTAKNIQYF.

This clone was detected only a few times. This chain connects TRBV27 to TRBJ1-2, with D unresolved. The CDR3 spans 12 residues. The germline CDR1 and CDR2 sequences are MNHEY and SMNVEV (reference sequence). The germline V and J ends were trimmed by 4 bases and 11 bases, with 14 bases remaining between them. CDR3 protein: CASSSDGRRYTF. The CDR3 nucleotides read TGTGCCAGCAGTTCCGACGGGCGGAGATACACCTTC.

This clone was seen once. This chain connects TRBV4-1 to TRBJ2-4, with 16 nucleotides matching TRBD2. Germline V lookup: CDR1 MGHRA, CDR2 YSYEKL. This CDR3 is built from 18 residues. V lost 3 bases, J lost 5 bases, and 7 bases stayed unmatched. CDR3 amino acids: CASSHPGLAGGRENIQYF. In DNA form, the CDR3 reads TGCGCCAGCAGCCATCCGGGACTAGCGGGAGGGCGGGAAAACATTCAGTACTTC.

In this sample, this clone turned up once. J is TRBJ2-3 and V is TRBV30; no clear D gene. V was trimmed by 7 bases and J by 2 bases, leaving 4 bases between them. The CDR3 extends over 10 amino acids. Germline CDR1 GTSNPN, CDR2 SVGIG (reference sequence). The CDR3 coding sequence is TGTGCCTCCCTCACAGATACGCAGTATTTT. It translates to CASLTDTQYF.

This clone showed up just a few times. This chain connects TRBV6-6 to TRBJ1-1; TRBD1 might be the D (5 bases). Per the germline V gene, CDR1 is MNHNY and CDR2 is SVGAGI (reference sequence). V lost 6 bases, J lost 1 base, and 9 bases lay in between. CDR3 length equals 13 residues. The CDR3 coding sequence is TGTGCCAGCAGCCACGGACAGAACACTGAAGCTTTCTTT. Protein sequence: CASSHGQNTEAFF.

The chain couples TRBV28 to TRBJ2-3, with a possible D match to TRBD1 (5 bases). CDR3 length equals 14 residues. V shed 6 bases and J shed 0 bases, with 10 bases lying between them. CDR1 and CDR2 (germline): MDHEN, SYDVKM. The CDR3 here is CASSTGTSTDTQYF. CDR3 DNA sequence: TGTGCCAGCAGCACAGGTACTAGCACAGATACGCAGTATTTT.

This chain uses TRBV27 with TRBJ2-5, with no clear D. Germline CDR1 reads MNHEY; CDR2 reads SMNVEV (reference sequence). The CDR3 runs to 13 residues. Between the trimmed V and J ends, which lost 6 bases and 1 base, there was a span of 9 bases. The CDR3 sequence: CASSRHLQETQYF. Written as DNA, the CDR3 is TGTGCCAGCAGCCGTCACCTCCAAGAGACCCAGTACTTC.

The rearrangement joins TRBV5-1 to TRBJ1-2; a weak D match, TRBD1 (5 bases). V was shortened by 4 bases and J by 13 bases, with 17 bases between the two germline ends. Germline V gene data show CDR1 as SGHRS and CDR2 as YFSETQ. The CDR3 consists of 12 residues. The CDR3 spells CASSPGLAGGTF. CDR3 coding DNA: TGCGCCAGCAGCCCGGGACTGGCTGGCGGCACCTTC.